The rows below give T cell receptor beta chains drawn from one sample of a study of T cells in Graves' hyperthyroidism and ophthalmopathy. TCRdb redid the calling of the multiplex PCR reads with MiXCR, one entry per CDR3 protein. The table shows about 380,000 distinct CDR3 sequences, with approximately 13% occurring only once. Sequenced sample: blood. The receptors originated from a young man with Graves' hyperthyroidism that later progressed to Graves' ophthalmopathy. The CDR3 runs from the conserved cysteine through the conserved F or W. Each record gives: J gene, D gene, clone size, V gene, CDR3 protein, CDR3 DNA. A D gene is named only where the DNA matches it firmly. Clone size, where shown, is once, few, many, or a class for clones that have expanded.

j_gene: TRBJ1-4
d_gene: -
abundance: -
v_gene: TRBV20-1
CDR3aa: CSGLRDGSEKLFF
CDR3nt: TGCAGTGGCTTGAGGGATGGGAGTGAAAAACTGTTTTTT

j_gene: TRBJ2-7
d_gene: -
abundance: many
v_gene: TRBV2
CDR3aa: CASGRQVDSYEQYF
CDR3nt: TGTGCCAGCGGGAGACAGGTCGACTCCTACGAGCAGTACTTC

j_gene: TRBJ1-2
d_gene: -
abundance: many
v_gene: TRBV11-2
CDR3aa: CASSLDRAGHYGYTF
CDR3nt: TGTGCCAGCAGCTTAGATCGAGCGGGGCACTATGGCTACACCTTC

j_gene: TRBJ1-1
d_gene: -
abundance: -
v_gene: TRBV29-1
CDR3aa: CSVLWVNTEAFF
CDR3nt: TGCAGCGTTTTGTGGGTGAACACTGAAGCTTTCTTT

j_gene: TRBJ1-5
d_gene: -
abundance: few
v_gene: TRBV20-1
CDR3aa: CSATKPRVYQPQHF
CDR3nt: TGCAGTGCTACAAAGCCCCGGGTTTATCAGCCCCAGCATTTT

j_gene: TRBJ2-3
d_gene: TRBD2
abundance: many
v_gene: TRBV7-8
CDR3aa: CASSLRLAGKDTQYF
CDR3nt: TGTGCCAGCAGCTTACGCCTAGCGGGAAAGGATACGCAGTATTTT

j_gene: TRBJ1-1
d_gene: TRBD1
abundance: many
v_gene: TRBV20-1
CDR3aa: CSARGGGQGKTEAFF
CDR3nt: TGCAGTGCTAGAGGGGGGGGACAGGGAAAAACTGAAGCTTTCTTT

j_gene: TRBJ1-2
d_gene: TRBD1
abundance: many
v_gene: TRBV30
CDR3aa: CAWTRTGRRRSYGYTF
CDR3nt: TGTGCCTGGACTCGGACAGGCCGCCGCAGGAGCTATGGCTACACCTTC

j_gene: TRBJ2-3
d_gene: TRBD2
abundance: many
v_gene: TRBV7-9
CDR3aa: CASSSSGGATDTQYF
CDR3nt: TGTGCCAGCAGCTCGAGCGGGGGTGCCACAGATACGCAGTATTTT

j_gene: TRBJ1-5
d_gene: -
abundance: few
v_gene: TRBV12-3/TRBV12-4
CDR3aa: CASNKQPNQPQHF
CDR3nt: TGTGCCAGCAATAAGCAGCCCAATCAGCCCCAGCATTTT

j_gene: TRBJ2-7
d_gene: -
abundance: many
v_gene: TRBV6-1
CDR3aa: CASITTGRGSYEQYF
CDR3nt: TGTGCCAGCATCACAACAGGGCGAGGCTCCTACGAGCAGTACTTC

j_gene: TRBJ2-7
d_gene: TRBD1
abundance: many
v_gene: TRBV20-1
CDR3aa: CSATRQGRSYEQYF
CDR3nt: TGCAGTGCTACGAGACAGGGGCGATCCTACGAGCAGTACTTC

j_gene: TRBJ2-7
d_gene: -
abundance: many
v_gene: TRBV7-8
CDR3aa: CASSLRLPFGVEQYF
CDR3nt: TGTGCCAGCAGTCTAAGACTCCCTTTTGGTGTTGAGCAGTACTTC

j_gene: TRBJ2-5
d_gene: -
abundance: -
v_gene: TRBV6-1
CDR3aa: CASKPNSQETQYF
CDR3nt: TGTGCCAGCAAGCCGAACTCCCAAGAGACCCAGTACTTC

j_gene: TRBJ1-5
d_gene: TRBD1
abundance: many
v_gene: TRBV6-1
CDR3aa: CASSDQGAGYSNQPQHF
CDR3nt: TGTGCCAGCAGCGATCAGGGGGCGGGTTATAGCAATCAGCCCCAGCATTTT

j_gene: TRBJ2-3
d_gene: TRBD2
abundance: many
v_gene: TRBV20-1
CDR3aa: CSRRLAGVYTDTQYF
CDR3nt: TGCAGTCGCCGACTAGCGGGGGTTTATACAGATACGCAGTATTTT

j_gene: TRBJ2-2
d_gene: TRBD2
abundance: few
v_gene: TRBV7-9
CDR3aa: CASSLKGLAGGRANTGELFF
CDR3nt: TGTGCCAGCAGCTTAAAGGGACTAGCGGGGGGCCGCGCGAACACCGGGGAGCTGTTTTTT

j_gene: TRBJ1-4
d_gene: -
abundance: many
v_gene: TRBV2
CDR3aa: CASTGLEKLFF
CDR3nt: TGTGCCAGCACAGGGTTGGAAAAACTGTTTTTT

j_gene: TRBJ1-1
d_gene: -
abundance: many
v_gene: TRBV12-3/TRBV12-4
CDR3aa: CASRGTEAFF
CDR3nt: TGTGCCAGCCGGGGCACTGAAGCTTTCTTT

j_gene: TRBJ2-3
d_gene: TRBD1
abundance: many
v_gene: TRBV7-2
CDR3aa: CASSSEGALPITDTQYF
CDR3nt: TGTGCCAGCAGCTCCGAGGGGGCCCTTCCGATCACAGATACGCAGTATTTT

j_gene: TRBJ2-2
d_gene: -
abundance: -
v_gene: TRBV6-2/TRBV6-3
CDR3aa: CASHRTITGELFF
CDR3nt: TGTGCCAGTCACCGAACGATCACCGGGGAGCTGTTTTTT

j_gene: TRBJ1-6
d_gene: -
abundance: -
v_gene: TRBV20-1
CDR3aa: CGARDLTPNSPLHF
CDR3nt: TGCGGTGCTAGAGATCTGACGCCGAATTCACCCCTCCACTTT

j_gene: TRBJ2-3
d_gene: TRBD2
abundance: few
v_gene: TRBV4-2
CDR3aa: CASSQDRLAGGRTDTQYF
CDR3nt: TGTGCCAGCAGCCAAGATCGACTAGCGGGGGGACGCACAGATACGCAGTATTTT

j_gene: TRBJ2-5
d_gene: -
abundance: many
v_gene: TRBV10-3
CDR3aa: CASQQQETQYF
CDR3nt: TGTGCCTCCCAGCAGCAAGAGACCCAGTACTTC

j_gene: TRBJ1-4
d_gene: -
abundance: -
v_gene: TRBV9
CDR3aa: CASSAQGLLNEKLFF
CDR3nt: TGTGCCAGCAGCGCACAGGGTCTGTTGAATGAAAAACTGTTTTTT

j_gene: TRBJ1-1
d_gene: -
abundance: many
v_gene: TRBV11-2
CDR3aa: CASSSQENTEAFF
CDR3nt: TGTGCCAGCAGCTCACAGGAGAACACTGAAGCTTTCTTT

j_gene: TRBJ1-3
d_gene: -
abundance: many
v_gene: TRBV7-2
CDR3aa: CASSLAAVSGNTIYF
CDR3nt: TGTGCCAGCAGCTTAGCAGCAGTCTCTGGAAACACCATATATTTT

j_gene: TRBJ1-1
d_gene: TRBD1
abundance: many
v_gene: TRBV7-8
CDR3aa: CASSLTGAWTEAFF
CDR3nt: TGTGCCAGCAGTCTAACAGGGGCCTGGACTGAAGCTTTCTTT

j_gene: TRBJ2-5
d_gene: -
abundance: -
v_gene: TRBV15
CDR3aa: CATSRENPTRGYETQYF
CDR3nt: TGTGCCACCAGCAGAGAGAACCCGACGAGGGGGTACGAGACCCAGTACTTC

j_gene: TRBJ2-7
d_gene: -
abundance: few
v_gene: TRBV15
CDR3aa: CATSSSNTYEQYF
CDR3nt: TGTGCCACCAGCAGCAGCAATACCTACGAGCAGTACTTC

j_gene: TRBJ2-7
d_gene: TRBD2
abundance: many
v_gene: TRBV27
CDR3aa: CASSFTTSGEGEQYF
CDR3nt: TGTGCCAGCAGTTTCACCACTAGCGGGGAGGGCGAGCAGTACTTC

j_gene: TRBJ2-1
d_gene: -
abundance: few
v_gene: TRBV30
CDR3aa: CAWSAFLGQFF
CDR3nt: TGTGCCTGGAGTGCGTTCTTGGGGCAGTTCTTC

j_gene: TRBJ1-2
d_gene: TRBD1
abundance: -
v_gene: TRBV5-1
CDR3aa: CASSLLQGALNYGYTF
CDR3nt: TGCGCCAGCAGCTTGCTACAGGGGGCCCTTAACTATGGCTACACCTTC

j_gene: TRBJ1-6
d_gene: -
abundance: many
v_gene: TRBV2
CDR3aa: CASSLQGSRNSPLHF
CDR3nt: TGTGCCAGCAGTCTACAGGGATCTCGGAATTCACCCCTCCACTTT

j_gene: TRBJ2-7
d_gene: -
abundance: few
v_gene: TRBV28
CDR3aa: CASSLRGSGQYF
CDR3nt: TGTGCCAGCAGTTTGAGGGGGTCGGGGCAGTACTTC

j_gene: TRBJ2-4
d_gene: TRBD1
abundance: -
v_gene: TRBV28
CDR3aa: CASSGRQGIAKNIQYF
CDR3nt: TGTGCCAGCAGCGGGAGACAGGGGATTGCCAAAAACATTCAGTACTTC